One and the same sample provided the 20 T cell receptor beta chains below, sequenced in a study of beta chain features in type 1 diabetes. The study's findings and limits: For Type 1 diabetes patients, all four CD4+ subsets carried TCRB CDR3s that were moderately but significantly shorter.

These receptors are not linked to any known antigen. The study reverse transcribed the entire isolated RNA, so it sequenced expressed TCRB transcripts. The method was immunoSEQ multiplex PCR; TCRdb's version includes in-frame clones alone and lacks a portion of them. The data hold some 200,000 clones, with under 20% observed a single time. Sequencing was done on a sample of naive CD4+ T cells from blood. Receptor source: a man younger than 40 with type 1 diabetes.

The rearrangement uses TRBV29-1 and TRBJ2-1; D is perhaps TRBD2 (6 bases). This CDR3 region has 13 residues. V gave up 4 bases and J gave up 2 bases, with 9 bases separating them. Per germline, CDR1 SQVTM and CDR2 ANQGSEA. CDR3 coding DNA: TGCAGCGTTGGAACGGGGGCCTACAATGAGCAGTTCTTC. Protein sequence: CSVGTGAYNEQFF.

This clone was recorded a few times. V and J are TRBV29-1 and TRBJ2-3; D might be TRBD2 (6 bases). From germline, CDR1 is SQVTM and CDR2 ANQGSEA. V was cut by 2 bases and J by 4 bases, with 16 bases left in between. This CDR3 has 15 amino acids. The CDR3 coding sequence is TGCAGCGTTGAAATCCTAGCGTGGGGCCCAGATACGCAGTATTTT. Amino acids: CSVEILAWGPDTQYF.

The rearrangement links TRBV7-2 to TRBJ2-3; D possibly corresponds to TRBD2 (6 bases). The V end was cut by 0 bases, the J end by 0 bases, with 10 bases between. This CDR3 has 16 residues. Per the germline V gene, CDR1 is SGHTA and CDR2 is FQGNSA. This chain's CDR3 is CASSLATAGSTDTQYF. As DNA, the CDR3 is TGTGCCAGCAGCTTAGCCACAGCGGGTAGCACAGATACGCAGTATTTT.

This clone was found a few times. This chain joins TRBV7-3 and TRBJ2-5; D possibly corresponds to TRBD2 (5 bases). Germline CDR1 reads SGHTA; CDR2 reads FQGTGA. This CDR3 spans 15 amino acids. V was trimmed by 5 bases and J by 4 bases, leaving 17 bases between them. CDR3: CASSPDMRGGETQYF. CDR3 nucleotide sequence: TGTGCCAGCAGCCCAGACATGCGCGGAGGAGAGACCCAGTACTTC.

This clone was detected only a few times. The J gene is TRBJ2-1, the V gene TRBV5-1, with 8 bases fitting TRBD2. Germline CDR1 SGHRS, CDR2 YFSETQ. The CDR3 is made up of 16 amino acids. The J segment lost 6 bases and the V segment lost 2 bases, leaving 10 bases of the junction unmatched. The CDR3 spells CASSLGRSGTTNEQFF. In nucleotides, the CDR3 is TGCGCCAGCAGCTTAGGTCGTAGCGGGACAACCAATGAGCAGTTCTTC.

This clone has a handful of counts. In DNA, the CDR3 is TGTGCCAGCAGCACCGGAAGTAGCTACGAGCAGTACTTC. Its translation is CASSTGSSYEQYF. The chain recombines TRBV7-2 with TRBJ2-7; no definite D call. V was trimmed by 5 bases and J by 3 bases, leaving 11 bases between them. Germline loops: CDR1 SGHTA, CDR2 FQGNSA. The CDR3 runs to 13 residues.

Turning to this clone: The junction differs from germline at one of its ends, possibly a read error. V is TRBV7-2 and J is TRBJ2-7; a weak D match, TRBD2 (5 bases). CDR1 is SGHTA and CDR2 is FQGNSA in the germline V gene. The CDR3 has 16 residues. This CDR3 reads CASSLVSSRTSNEQYF. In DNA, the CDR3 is TGTGCCAGCAGCTTAGTCTCTAGCAGAACCTCCAACGAGCAGTACTTC.

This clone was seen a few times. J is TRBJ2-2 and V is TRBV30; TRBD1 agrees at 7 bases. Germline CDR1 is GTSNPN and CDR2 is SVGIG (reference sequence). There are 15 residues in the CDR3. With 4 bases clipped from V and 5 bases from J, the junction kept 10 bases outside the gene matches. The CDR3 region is CAWKRPGQMTGELFF. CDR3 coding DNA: TGTGCCTGGAAACGTCCGGGACAGATGACCGGGGAGCTGTTTTTT.

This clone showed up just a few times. The CDR3 loop is CASRGREADTQYF. CDR3 coding DNA: TGTGCCAGCAGGGGGCGGGAGGCAGATACGCAGTATTTT. J is TRBJ2-3 and V is TRBV25-1; TRBD2 matches at 8 bases. V trimming: 6 bases; J trimming: 4 bases; junction bases outside the gene matches: 3. CDR3 length: 13 residues. Germline CDR1 MGHDK, CDR2 SYGVNS. Full variable domain (rest looked up from reference TRBV25-1 and TRBJ2-3): EADIYQTPRYLVIGTGKKITLECSQTMGHDKMYWYQQDPGMELHLIHYSYGVNSTEKGDLSSESTVSRIRTEHFPLTLESARPSHTSQYLCASRGREADTQYFGPGTRLTVL.

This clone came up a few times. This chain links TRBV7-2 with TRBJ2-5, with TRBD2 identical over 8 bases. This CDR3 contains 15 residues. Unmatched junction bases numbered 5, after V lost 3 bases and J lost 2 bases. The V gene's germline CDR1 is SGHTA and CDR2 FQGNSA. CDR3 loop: CASSFSGSWQETQYF. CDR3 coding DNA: TGTGCCAGCAGCTTCAGCGGGAGCTGGCAAGAGACCCAGTACTTC.

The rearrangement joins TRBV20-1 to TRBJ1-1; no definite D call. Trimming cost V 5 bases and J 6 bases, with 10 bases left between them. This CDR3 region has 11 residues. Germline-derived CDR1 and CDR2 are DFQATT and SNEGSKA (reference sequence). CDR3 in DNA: TGCAGTGCTTTTCCACAGTCTGAAGCTTTCTTT. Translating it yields CSAFPQSEAFF.

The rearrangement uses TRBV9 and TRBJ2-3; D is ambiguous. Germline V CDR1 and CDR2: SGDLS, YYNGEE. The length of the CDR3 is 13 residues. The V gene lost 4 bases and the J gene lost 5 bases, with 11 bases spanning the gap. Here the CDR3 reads CASSSRAGDTQYF. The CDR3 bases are TGTGCCAGCAGCTCGAGAGCTGGAGATACGCAGTATTTT.

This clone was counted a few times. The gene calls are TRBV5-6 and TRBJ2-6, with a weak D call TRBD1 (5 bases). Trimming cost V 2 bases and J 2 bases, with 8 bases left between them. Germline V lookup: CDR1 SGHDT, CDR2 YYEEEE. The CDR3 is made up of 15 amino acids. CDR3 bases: TGTGCCAGCAGCTTCCAGGGTACTGGGGCCAACGTCCTGACTTTC. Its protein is CASSFQGTGANVLTF.

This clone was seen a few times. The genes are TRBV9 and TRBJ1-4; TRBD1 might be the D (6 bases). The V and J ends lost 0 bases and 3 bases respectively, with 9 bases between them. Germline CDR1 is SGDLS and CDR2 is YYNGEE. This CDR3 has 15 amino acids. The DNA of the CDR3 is TGTGCCAGCAGCGTAGCGGGGGCGGCTAATGAAAAACTGTTTTTT. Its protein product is CASSVAGAANEKLFF.

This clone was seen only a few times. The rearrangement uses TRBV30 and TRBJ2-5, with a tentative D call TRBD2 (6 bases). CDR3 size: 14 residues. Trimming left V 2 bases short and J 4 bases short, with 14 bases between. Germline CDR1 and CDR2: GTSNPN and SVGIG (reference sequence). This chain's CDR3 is CAWSWNSGGETQYF. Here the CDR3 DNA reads TGTGCCTGGAGTTGGAATAGCGGAGGAGAGACCCAGTACTTC. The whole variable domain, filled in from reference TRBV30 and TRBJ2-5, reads SQTIHQWPATLVQPVGSPLSLECTVEGTSNPNLYWYRQAAGRGLQLLFYSVGIGQISSEVPQNLSASRPQDRQFILSSKKLLLSDSGFYLCAWSWNSGGETQYFGPGTRLLVL.

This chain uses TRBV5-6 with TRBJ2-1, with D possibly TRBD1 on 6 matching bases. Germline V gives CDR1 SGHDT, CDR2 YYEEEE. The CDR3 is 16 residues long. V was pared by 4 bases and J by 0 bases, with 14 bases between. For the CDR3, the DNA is TGTGCCAGCAGCGAAACAGGGAGCAGCTCCTACAATGAGCAGTTCTTC. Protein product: CASSETGSSSYNEQFF.

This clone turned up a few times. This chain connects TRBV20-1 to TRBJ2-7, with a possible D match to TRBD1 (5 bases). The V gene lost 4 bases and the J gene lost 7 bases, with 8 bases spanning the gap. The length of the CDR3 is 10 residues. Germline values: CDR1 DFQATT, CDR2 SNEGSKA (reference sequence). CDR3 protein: CSATRQEQYF. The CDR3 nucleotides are TGCAGTGCTACTCGACAGGAGCAGTACTTC.

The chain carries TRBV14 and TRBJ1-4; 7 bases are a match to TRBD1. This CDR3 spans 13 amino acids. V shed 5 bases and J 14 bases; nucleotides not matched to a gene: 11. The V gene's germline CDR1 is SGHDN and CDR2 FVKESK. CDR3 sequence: CASSEQLSGQLFF. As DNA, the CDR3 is TGTGCCAGCAGCGAACAGCTGTCGGGACAGCTGTTTTTT.

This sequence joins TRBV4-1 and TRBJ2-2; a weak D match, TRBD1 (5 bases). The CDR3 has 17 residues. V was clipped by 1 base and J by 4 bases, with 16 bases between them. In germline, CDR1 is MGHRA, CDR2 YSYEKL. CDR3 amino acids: CASSQVMQGRSTGELFF. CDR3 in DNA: TGCGCCAGCAGCCAAGTGATGCAGGGTAGGAGCACCGGGGAGCTGTTTTTT.

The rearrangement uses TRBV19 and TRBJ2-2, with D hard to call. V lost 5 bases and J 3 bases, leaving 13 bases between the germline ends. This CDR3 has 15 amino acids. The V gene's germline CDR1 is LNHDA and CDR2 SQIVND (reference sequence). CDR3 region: CASSVQARYTGELFF. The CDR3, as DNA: TGTGCCAGTAGTGTTCAGGCCCGTTACACCGGGGAGCTGTTTTTT.